This section outlines one TCR beta chain sequence together with its context. What it binds is not known. A read error may produce the germline difference seen at one junction end. The sample belongs to a study of blood T cells in healthy people across ages. Study-level background: About one barcoded TCR beta cDNA was captured per two T cells. General study results and limits: Higher diversity and more naive CD4+ cells were features of long-lived donors, compared to aged donors. Not knowing donor CMV status may have confounded expanded clonotype changes.

Each donor had about 10 milliliters of peripheral blood drawn. The CDR3 is 13 amino acids. CDR1 and CDR2 (germline): ENHRY, SYGVKD. The use of a sample-barcoded 5' primer and a J-beta primer mix characterized a second PCR of about 6 to 12 cycles. TCRdb reprocessed the 5' RACE reads via MiXCR and lists one record per CDR3 protein. The sample shows over a million distinct CDR3 sequences, about 43% of them seen only once. What was sequenced was blood. The receptor was isolated from a woman between 18 and 30 years old in good health. V and J are TRBV10-3 and TRBJ2-5; D is possibly TRBD1 (6 bases). CDR3 region: CVISGGREETQYF. CDR3 nucleotides: TGTGTCATCAGTGGGGGCAGGGAAGAGACCCAGTACTTC.